In this sample, the clone carrying this T cell receptor beta chain turned up a few times. Its antigen is undetermined. These data belong to a study of regulatory T cells in long-lasting Graves disease. Time point reported: persistent/refractory GD, antithyroid drugs over 5 years with positive TRAb. From PBMCs, RNA was extracted and then used to make the TCR library. The study, taken as a whole, reports: The sample size was small, and this may have reduced accuracy. Favoring TRBV28, TRBJ1-2 and TRBJ2-5 was a feature seen in persistent disease.

iRepertoire HTBI primers and Arm-PCR of CDR3 regions built TCR beta libraries. Authors' processing steps: Throughout the samples, researchers identified some 62 TRBV and more than twelve TRBJ segments. TCRdb re-called the multiplex PCR reads with MiXCR, one entry per CDR3 protein. The V and J calls and clone size come from TCRdb's table, not from the authors' own analysis. This sample has a few hundred thousand distinct CDR3 sequences, with around a quarter found just once. CDR1 and CDR2 from the germline V gene are SQVTM and ANQGSEA. Unmatched junction bases numbered 1, after V lost 4 bases and J lost 2 bases. This CDR3 has 12 residues.

This TCR derives from a female donor with Graves disease. The genes are TRBV29-1 and TRBJ1-2; 7 bases fit TRBD1. The sequencing here drew on peripheral blood mononuclear cells (PBMCs), taken when the disease was refractory, from a patient treated with antithyroid drugs. The CDR3 DNA reads as TGCAGCGTTGCGACAGGGAACTATGGCTACACCTTC. Protein product: CSVATGNYGYTF. Filled out from reference TRBV29-1 and TRBJ1-2, the complete variable domain reads SAVISQKPSRDICQRGTSLTIQCQVDSQVTMMFWYRQQPGQSLTLIATANQGSEATYESGFVIDKFPISRPNLTFSTLTVSNMSPEDSSIYLCSVATGNYGYTFGSGTRLTVV.